Below, 28 T cell receptor beta chains from the same sample are listed, as sequenced in a study of cytomegalovirus exposure and HLA in healthy donors. The primer mix had 60 Vbeta and 13 Jbeta primers. Method: immunoSEQ multiplex PCR; TCRdb's copy keeps in-frame clones and lacks some. The table records roughly 200,000 clones, around 80% of them present only once. The sequenced sample was PBMCs. The source of these receptors is a man in his forties or fifties in good health and CMV-seropositive.

This chain's CDR3 is CASSFRDRGSSEQFF. CDR3 nucleotide sequence: TGTGCCAGCAGCTTCCGGGACAGGGGTAGTAGTGAGCAGTTCTTC. The chain is built from TRBV9 and TRBJ2-1; 10 nucleotides match TRBD1. V shed 4 bases, J shed 9 bases, and the junction held 10 bases outside the gene matches. This CDR3 has 15 residues. In germline, CDR1 is SGDLS, CDR2 YYNGEE.

The V call is TRBV6-1, the J call TRBJ1-5, with 7 bases lining up with TRBD1. Germline CDR1 MNHNS, CDR2 SASEGT. J was trimmed by 2 bases and V by 7 bases; bases with no gene match: 5. CDR3 length equals 14 residues. CDR3 in DNA: TGTGCCAGCAACGAGGGGGCCCGCAATCAGCCCCAGCATTTT. Translation gives CASNEGARNQPQHF.

J is TRBJ2-7 and V is TRBV15; D perhaps matches TRBD2 (6 bases). Germline loops: CDR1 LNHNV, CDR2 YYDKDF (reference sequence). The CDR3 spans 15 residues. The V gene lost 5 bases and the J gene lost 0 bases, with 14 bases spanning the gap. The CDR3, as DNA: TGTGCCACCAGCGTAGGGACTTTCAGCTCCTACGAGCAGTACTTC. Its protein is CATSVGTFSSYEQYF.

The chain carries TRBV30 and TRBJ2-7; a weak D match, TRBD2 (6 bases). Germline assignment: CDR1 GTSNPN and CDR2 SVGIG (reference sequence). V lost 1 base, J lost 5 bases, and 12 bases lay in between. The CDR3 spans 13 residues. CDR3 protein: CAWSAVQRDEQYF. In DNA, the CDR3 is TGTGCCTGGAGTGCTGTACAGCGGGACGAGCAGTACTTC.

The V gene is TRBV7-8, the J gene TRBJ2-7, with D maybe TRBD2 (6 bases). V lost 5 bases and J lost 3, with 11 bases in between. Germline CDR1 reads SGHVS; CDR2 reads FQNEAQ. The CDR3 is made up of 13 amino acids. CDR3: CASSPEGLYEQYF. Written as DNA, the CDR3 is TGTGCCAGCAGCCCGGAGGGGCTCTACGAGCAGTACTTC.

The chain is built from TRBV28 and TRBJ2-7, with 10 bases identical to TRBD1. There are 14 residues in the CDR3. Germline CDR1 MDHEN, CDR2 SYDVKM. With 7 bases clipped from V and 1 base from J, the junction kept 4 bases outside the gene matches. The CDR3: CASKWTGGSYEQYF. CDR3 in DNA: TGTGCCAGCAAATGGACAGGGGGGTCCTACGAGCAGTACTTC.

This CDR3 is CASSLGLAGSVDTQYF. The CDR3 nucleotides are TGTGCCAGCAGCCTCGGACTAGCGGGATCGGTCGATACGCAGTATTTT. The V and J genes are TRBV28 and TRBJ2-3, with 12 bases identical to TRBD2. Germline V gives CDR1 MDHEN, CDR2 SYDVKM. V lost 6 bases and J lost 6; bases outside the gene matches: 10. The CDR3 covers 16 residues.

The rearrangement links TRBV7-2 to TRBJ2-1; 12 bases are a match to TRBD1. The CDR3 is 15 amino acids. Germline trimming cut 4 bases from V and 9 bases from J; bases unmatched to any gene: 7. Germline V CDR1 and CDR2: SGHTA, FQGNSA. CDR3 in amino acids: CASSYRDRGRSEQFF. CDR3 nucleotides: TGTGCCAGCAGCTACCGGGACAGGGGGCGCAGTGAGCAGTTCTTC.

The chain combines TRBV28 with TRBJ2-2; 11 nucleotides align to TRBD1. There are 16 residues in the CDR3. Looked up from germline, CDR1 is MDHEN and CDR2 is SYDVKM. The V segment lost 5 bases and the J segment 6 bases; nucleotides outside the gene matches: 8. The DNA of the CDR3 is TGTGCCAGCAGTCCCTGGAGGGGACAGGGGGCCGGGGAGCTGTTTTTT. Translation gives CASSPWRGQGAGELFF. Using reference TRBV28 and TRBJ2-2 for the parts outside the CDR3, the full variable domain is DVKVTQSSRYLVKRTGEKVFLECVQDMDHENMFWYRQDPGLGLRLIYFSYDVKMKEKGDIPEGYSVSREKKERFSLILESASTNQTSMYLCASSPWRGQGAGELFFGEGSRLTVL.

This rearrangement joins TRBV5-1 to TRBJ2-7; D is uncertain. Germline-derived CDR1 and CDR2 are SGHRS and YFSETQ. There are 15 residues in the CDR3. The V and J ends lost 0 bases and 3 bases respectively, with 13 bases between them. The CDR3 bases are TGCGCCAGCAGCTTGGAGTTGAGCTTTCACTACGAGCAGTACTTC. Residues: CASSLELSFHYEQYF.

J is TRBJ2-5 and V is TRBV11-2; the match to TRBD2 covers 12 bases. The germline V gene has CDR1 SGHAT and CDR2 FQNNGV. J lost 6 bases, V lost 5 bases, and 10 bases had no gene match. The CDR3 covers 16 residues. CDR3 protein: CASSRGLAGPQQTQYF. The CDR3 nucleotides are TGTGCCAGCAGCCGGGGACTAGCGGGCCCTCAACAGACCCAGTACTTC.

This clone occurred once. The chain links TRBV20-1 to TRBJ2-3; 7 nucleotides match TRBD2. The junction had 1 base not matched to a gene; V was cut back by 6 bases and J by 4 bases. The germline V gene has CDR1 DFQATT and CDR2 SNEGSKA (reference sequence). This CDR3 contains 11 residues. The CDR3 here is CSAGRADTQYF. Here the CDR3 DNA reads TGCAGTGCGGGGAGGGCAGATACGCAGTATTTT.

DNA for the CDR3: TGTGCCAGTACCCGGACAGGGGCGAACACTGAAGCTTTCTTT. As protein: CASTRTGANTEAFF. V gene TRBV19 combines with J gene TRBJ1-1; TRBD1 matches at 9 bases. The CDR3 totals 14 residues. Germline assignment: CDR1 LNHDA and CDR2 SQIVND (reference sequence). The ends lost 7 bases at V and 1 base at J; junction bases unmatched: 4.

This clone was observed a few times. The chain combines TRBV5-6 with TRBJ1-2, with a weak D call TRBD1 (6 bases). The CDR3 consists of 15 residues. V was pared by 0 bases and J by 5 bases, with 14 bases between. Germline assignment: CDR1 SGHDT and CDR2 YYEEEE. CDR3 in amino acids: CASSLDRGAAYGYTF. The DNA for the CDR3 is TGTGCCAGCAGCTTGGATCGGGGGGCAGCGTATGGCTACACCTTC. The whole variable domain, filled in from reference TRBV5-6 and TRBJ1-2, reads DAGVTQSPTHLIKTRGQQVTLRCSPKSGHDTVSWYQQALGQGPQFIFQYYEEEERQRGNFPDRFSGHQFPNYSSELNVNALLLGDSALYLCASSLDRGAAYGYTFGSGTRLTVV.

The J gene is TRBJ2-5, the V gene TRBV5-4, with D perhaps matching TRBD1 (5 bases). Trimming took 0 bases from V and 1 from J, leaving 13 bases between them. This CDR3 has 16 residues. The germline V gene encodes CDR1 SGHNT and CDR2 YYREEE (reference sequence). In nucleotides, the CDR3 is TGTGCCAGCAGCTTGGGGGTAGGGCAGGGCCAAGAGACCCAGTACTTC. It specifies CASSLGVGQGQETQYF. The full variable domain, its missing parts supplied by reference TRBV5-4 and TRBJ2-5, is ETGVTQSPTHLIKTRGQQVTLRCSSQSGHNTVSWYQQALGQGPQFIFQYYREEENGRGNFPPRFSGLQFPNYSSELNVNALELDDSALYLCASSLGVGQGQETQYFGPGTRLLVL.

The rearrangement joins TRBV6-5 to TRBJ2-3; 8 positions agree with TRBD2. Trimming removed 3 bases from V and 2 bases from J; junction bases left unmatched: 7. CDR3 length equals 16 residues. CDR1 and CDR2 (germline): MNHEY, SVGAGI. The CDR3 loop reads CASSYSGLGITDTQYF. The CDR3 nucleotides read TGTGCCAGCAGTTATTCGGGACTAGGAATCACAGATACGCAGTATTTT.

CDR3 protein: CASSQLAGVYNEQFF. CDR3 nucleotides: TGTGCCAGCAGTCAACTAGCGGGAGTCTACAATGAGCAGTTCTTC. The V call is TRBV2, the J call TRBJ2-1, with 11 nucleotides matching TRBD2. V lost 5 bases and J lost 3; bases outside the gene matches: 3. The CDR3 extends over 15 amino acids. CDR1 is SNHLY, CDR2 FYNNEI, per germline. Full variable domain (rest looked up from reference TRBV2 and TRBJ2-1): EPEVTQTPSHQVTQMGQEVILRCVPISNHLYFYWYRQILGQKVEFLVSFYNNEISEKSEIFDDQFSVERPDGSNFTLKIRSTKLEDSAMYFCASSQLAGVYNEQFFGPGTRLTVL.

This clone appeared a few times. The rearrangement joins TRBV6-5 to TRBJ1-1; D is possibly TRBD1 (6 bases). V lost 2 bases and J lost 0, with 13 bases in between. This CDR3 contains 16 residues. Germline V gene lookup returns CDR1 MNHEY and CDR2 SVGAGI. Here the CDR3 reads CASSYLGTGLNTEAFF. In DNA, the CDR3 is TGTGCCAGCAGTTACCTCGGCACAGGGCTGAACACTGAAGCTTTCTTT.

The chain has TRBV18 and TRBJ1-5; D call uncertain. CDR3 length: 15 amino acids. Germline CDR1 and CDR2: KGHSH and LQKENI. Trimming left V 0 bases short and J 1 base short, with 7 bases between. The CDR3 DNA is TGTGCCAGCTCACCACCGAGCGGGAGCAATCAGCCCCAGCATTTT. Translation: CASSPPSGSNQPQHF.

The chain couples TRBV2 to TRBJ2-7; the match to TRBD1 covers 7 bases. CDR3 length: 14 amino acids. Germline-derived CDR1 and CDR2 are SNHLY and FYNNEI. J lost 2 bases, V lost 6 bases, and 7 bases had no gene match. CDR3 region: CASSPTGSTYEQYF. The CDR3 DNA reads TGTGCCAGCAGCCCGACAGGGTCAACCTACGAGCAGTACTTC.

This clone was found once. The chain couples TRBV5-1 to TRBJ2-1; D might be TRBD2 (6 bases). Trimming took 7 bases from V and 1 from J, leaving 12 bases between them. This CDR3 contains 14 residues. CDR1 is SGHRS, CDR2 YFSETQ, per germline. The CDR3 sequence is CASGSGKSYNEQFF. DNA of the CDR3: TGCGCCAGCGGTAGCGGTAAATCCTACAATGAGCAGTTCTTC.

This clone came up once. Other DNA sequences in the sample encode the same CDR3. The V call is TRBV25-1, the J call TRBJ2-5, with TRBD1 matching 9 bases. The junction had 9 bases not matched to a gene; V was cut back by 5 bases and J by 5 bases. The CDR3 length is 15 residues. Germline V gives CDR1 MGHDK, CDR2 SYGVNS. CDR3 region: CASSPPGTGSETQYF. In nucleotides, the CDR3 is TGTGCCAGCAGTCCACCGGGGACAGGGTCGGAGACCCAGTACTTC.

The chain has TRBV18 and TRBJ2-7; 13 bases are shared with TRBD2. The V gene end was trimmed by 3 bases and the J gene end by 1 base; junction bases not matched to a gene: 9. The CDR3 is 18 amino acids. Looked up from germline, CDR1 is KGHSH and CDR2 is LQKENI. CDR3 coding DNA: TGTGCCAGCTCACCTGCCCGGGGACTAGCGGGAAGGTCCTACGAGCAGTACTTC. This gives the protein CASSPARGLAGRSYEQYF.

The gene calls are TRBV7-2 and TRBJ2-2; D perhaps matches TRBD1 (6 bases). With 1 base removed from V and 7 bases from J, the gap between germline ends came to 13 bases. The CDR3 is made up of 15 amino acids. Germline CDR1 reads SGHTA; CDR2 reads FQGNSA. CDR3: CASSLVAGVGGELFF. CDR3 nucleotide sequence: TGTGCCAGCAGCTTAGTAGCAGGGGTGGGCGGGGAGCTGTTTTTT.

The chain has TRBV5-6 and TRBJ2-3; 7 bases are shared with TRBD1. The CDR3 sequence is 15 residues long. CDR1 is SGHDT, CDR2 YYEEEE, per germline. The V gene end was trimmed by 0 bases and the J gene end by 3 bases; junction bases not matched to a gene: 4. The DNA of the CDR3 is TGTGCCAGCAGCTTGGTAGGGACAGCAACAGATACGCAGTATTTT. It encodes CASSLVGTATDTQYF.

The chain couples TRBV9 to TRBJ2-7; 13 bases fit TRBD2. This CDR3 is built from 17 residues. J was trimmed by 3 bases and V by 4 bases; bases with no gene match: 10. The germline V gene has CDR1 SGDLS and CDR2 YYNGEE. CDR3 nucleotide sequence: TGTGCCAGCAGCCCCCAGGGACTAGCGGGAAGGGACTACGAGCAGTACTTC. It yields the protein CASSPQGLAGRDYEQYF. The full variable domain, its missing parts supplied by reference TRBV9 and TRBJ2-7, is DSGVTQTPKHLITATGQRVTLRCSPRSGDLSVYWYQQSLDQGLQFLIQYYNGEERAKGNILERFSAQQFPDLHSELNLSSLELGDSALYFCASSPQGLAGRDYEQYFGPGTRLTVT.

The rearrangement links TRBV28 to TRBJ2-7; 10 bases agree with TRBD1. Per germline, CDR1 MDHEN and CDR2 SYDVKM. The CDR3 contains 16 residues. V shed 5 bases and J 2 bases; nucleotides not matched to a gene: 9. The CDR3 sequence: CASSILPGQGTYEQYF. CDR3 nucleotides: TGTGCCAGCAGTATTCTTCCGGGACAGGGGACCTACGAGCAGTACTTC.

This chain links TRBV27 with TRBJ1-2; the D gene is possibly TRBD1 (6 bases). V shed 3 bases and J shed 4 bases, with 21 bases lying between them. The CDR3 spans 17 residues. Germline V gene sequence: CDR1 MNHEY, CDR2 SMNVEV (reference sequence). CDR3 in DNA: TGTGCCAGCAGTTTTCTGGGACATTCCCTCGGACTCTATGGCTACACCTTC. This codes for CASSFLGHSLGLYGYTF.